One sample yielded the 10 T cell receptor beta chains listed below, sequenced in a study of technical replicates of blood from several donors. The table came from immunoSEQ multiplex PCR; TCRdb's copy has only in-frame clones and leaves some out. The table has more than 90,000 clones, about 94% seen once. Sequenced input: T cells isolated from PBMCs. The receptors were sampled from a human donor in good health.

The V call is TRBV18, the J call TRBJ2-5; 14 positions agree with TRBD2. In germline, CDR1 is KGHSH, CDR2 LQKENI. This CDR3 comprises 17 residues. The J segment lost 4 bases and the V segment lost 3 bases, leaving 7 bases of the junction unmatched. The CDR3 nucleotides are TGTGCCAGCTCACCGGGGACTAGCGGGAGATGGGGAGAGACCCAGTACTTC. Protein product: CASSPGTSGRWGETQYF.

V is TRBV11-3 and J is TRBJ2-2; D might be TRBD2 (6 bases). The CDR3 is 14 amino acids. The V and J ends lost 5 bases and 6 bases respectively, with 13 bases between them. CDR1 SGHNT and CDR2 YENEEA come from the germline V gene. Here the CDR3 DNA reads TGTGCCAGCAGCCCCCAAGGAGGGCCCGGGGAGCTGTTTTTT. It is translated as CASSPQGGPGELFF.

This sequence joins TRBV7-9 and TRBJ2-7, with a possible D match to TRBD1 (6 bases). The CDR3 has 15 residues. V dropped 1 base and J dropped 2 bases, with 12 bases sitting between them. Germline V gene sequence: CDR1 SEHNR, CDR2 FQNEAQ (reference sequence). This chain's CDR3 is CASSLVTGIPYEQYF. As DNA, the CDR3 is TGTGCCAGCAGCTTAGTTACAGGGATCCCCTACGAGCAGTACTTC.

V and J are TRBV4-2 and TRBJ1-5; D may be TRBD1 (5 bases). Deletions cut 0 bases from V and 4 bases from J, with 16 bases between. The CDR3 covers 17 residues. Germline CDR1 is LGHNA and CDR2 is YNFKEQ. This CDR3 is CASSQDAWEGPNQPQHF. Written as DNA, the CDR3 is TGTGCCAGCAGCCAAGATGCGTGGGAGGGGCCGAATCAGCCCCAGCATTTT.

This chain links TRBV27 with TRBJ2-7; 7 bases agree with TRBD1. The CDR3 has 14 residues. Germline V gene lookup returns CDR1 MNHEY and CDR2 SMNVEV (reference sequence). V lost 0 bases to trimming and J lost 2 bases; unmatched junction nucleotides: 1. The CDR3 DNA reads TGTGCCAGCAGTTTATCGGGACAGCCCTACGAGCAGTACTTC. The encoded protein is CASSLSGQPYEQYF.

CDR3 region: CASSRTQGPYEQYF. The CDR3 nucleotides are TGTGCCAGCTCTCGAACACAGGGGCCCTACGAGCAGTACTTC. The chain joins TRBV18 to TRBJ2-7; TRBD1 aligns across 7 bases. The J segment lost 2 bases and the V segment lost 6 bases, leaving 7 bases of the junction unmatched. Germline values: CDR1 KGHSH, CDR2 LQKENI. The CDR3 is 14 amino acids. The full variable domain, in which reference TRBV18 and TRBJ2-7 provide the parts outside the CDR3, is NAGVMQNPRHLVRRRGQEARLRCSPMKGHSHVYWYRQLPEEGLKFMVYLQKENIIDESGMPKERFSAEFPKEGPSILRIQQVVRGDSAAYFCASSRTQGPYEQYFGPGTRLTVT.

V and J are TRBV9 and TRBJ1-2; no firm D call. This CDR3 has 12 residues. Per germline, CDR1 SGDLS and CDR2 YYNGEE. Trimming took 1 base from V and 9 from J, leaving 10 bases between them. CDR3 in amino acids: CASSVMAGRYTF. CDR3 coding DNA: TGTGCCAGCAGCGTAATGGCAGGCCGCTACACCTTC.

V usage is TRBV4-1 and J usage is TRBJ2-5, with D perhaps matching TRBD2 (7 bases). Germline assignment: CDR1 MGHRA and CDR2 YSYEKL. V shed 0 bases and J shed 1 base, with 12 bases lying between them. The CDR3 sequence is 16 residues long. CDR3 coding DNA: TGCGCCAGCAGCCAAGATAGGGGGGGACTCCAAGAGACCCAGTACTTC. Amino acid sequence: CASSQDRGGLQETQYF.

This rearrangement joins TRBV2 to TRBJ1-3; D is ambiguous. The CDR3 consists of 16 residues. V was clipped by 2 bases and J by 0 bases, with 11 bases between them. Germline values: CDR1 SNHLY, CDR2 FYNNEI. The CDR3 region is CASSESESYSGNTIYF. CDR3 coding DNA: TGTGCCAGCAGTGAAAGTGAGTCTTACTCTGGAAACACCATATATTTT.

The genes are TRBV10-2 and TRBJ2-2, with D tentatively TRBD1 (5 bases). V was pared by 5 bases and J by 6 bases, with 7 bases between. CDR1 is WSHSY and CDR2 is SAAADI in the germline V gene. The length of the CDR3 is 12 residues. The CDR3 is CASSQGSGELFF. The CDR3 coding sequence is TGCGCCAGCAGTCAGGGATCCGGGGAGCTGTTTTTT.